This entry features one TCR beta chain sequence. What it recognizes is unknown. The isolated RNA, all of it, was reverse transcribed, so expressed TCRB transcripts were what got sequenced. The protocol was immunoSEQ multiplex PCR, while the TCRdb copy is restricted to in-frame clones and leaves out a portion. The table includes 250,000 to 300,000 clones, 20% to 25% detected once. V shed 6 bases and J 9 bases; nucleotides not matched to a gene: 11. This CDR3 comprises 14 residues. Germline V CDR1 and CDR2: MNHNY, SVGAGI (reference sequence). These data come from a study of beta chain features in type 1 diabetes. Whole-study context: Sorted cells examined across all samples numbered 95 million to 120 million.

General study points: Shortening that was moderate but significant affected the TCRB CDR3s of Type 1 diabetes patients in all four CD4+ subsets.

It was via CD45RO/CCR7/CD25/CD127/CD95/CD27 that CD4+ naive, central memory, regulatory and stem cell-like memory cells were sorted. Sequenced input: naive CD4+ T cells from blood. The chain employs TRBV6-6 and TRBJ2-1, with 7 bases lining up with TRBD2. The clonotype comes from a woman aged 25 to 39 with type 1 diabetes. This CDR3 is CASSPGLVRAEQFF. DNA of the CDR3: TGTGCCAGCAGCCCTGGACTAGTTAGGGCTGAGCAGTTCTTC.